The clone carrying this T cell receptor beta chain was observed many times. Antigen: not known. One end of the junction fails to match germline, which may point to a read error. These data originate in a study of human T cells and chemical hapten exposure. Overall study: Diphenylcyclopropenone doses were given weekly to the scalps of patients across the approximately 25-week study.

The CDR3 totals 13 residues. Whole-study results and caveats: Expanded TCRs clustered into significantly more large CDR3 similarity groups than controls, the analysis revealed.

From the RACE reads, TCRdb called clonotypes with MiXCR, one entry per CDR3 protein. The sample gives approximately 350,000 distinct CDR3 sequences, roughly 6% of which show up once; about 6% is in the top ten. Time point: patch test 2, 6 weeks after DPC sensitization. As for treatment: therapeutic diphenylcyclopropenone sensitization with weekly scalp DPC. Non-pregnant alopecia patients aged 18 to 70, suitable for DPC therapy. The sequencing used whole blood, collected in connection with sensitization to the hapten diphenylcyclopropenone (DPC). The chain recombines TRBV12-3 or TRBV12-4 with TRBJ1-1, with a tentative D call TRBD1 (6 bases). This TCR derives from a woman aged 18-29 years with alopecia areata. Some clones in this sample may be carry-over from other donors' samples. CDR3 nucleotides: TGTGCCAGCAGCTTAGGGGGGAACACTGAAGCTTTCTTT. The encoded protein is CASSLGGNTEAFF.